This T cell receptor beta chain was documented in a study of cytomegalovirus exposure and HLA in healthy donors. General observations from the study: Later on, a genetic analysis was performed. It linked a missense variant in DCLRE1C with V- and J-gene trimming of TCR beta.

PCR employed 60 Vbeta and 13 Jbeta primers. Clones were read by immunoSEQ multiplex PCR, and TCRdb kept only the in-frame ones, dropping some. The sample carries about 31,000 clones, around two fifths recorded once. As regards this clone: Its antigen is undetermined.

This clonotype was obtained from a woman aged 45-65 years in good health and CMV-seronegative. Sequenced input: PBMCs.

CDR3 region: CSPNTWGGPTVPETQYF. The CDR3 nucleotides read TGCAGCCCCAATACTTGGGGGGGCCCGACAGTACCGGAGACCCAGTACTTC. The J gene is TRBJ2-5, the V gene TRBV29-1, with a possible D match to TRBD2 (7 bases). The V gene's germline CDR1 is SQVTM and CDR2 ANQGSEA. CDR3 length: 17 amino acids. V lost 8 bases to trimming and J lost 5 bases, with 30 bases between them.